Reported below is one T cell receptor (beta chain). The V gene lost 7 bases and the J gene lost 2 bases, with 10 bases spanning the gap. Looked up from germline, CDR1 is GTSNPN and CDR2 is SVGIG (reference sequence). This CDR3 spans 12 amino acids. This sample stems from a study of cytomegalovirus exposure and HLA in healthy donors. With 60 Vbeta and 13 Jbeta primers, the PCR was carried out. This table comes from immunoSEQ multiplex PCR, and its TCRdb copy is limited to in-frame clones, with some not included. The table records 89,000 or so clones, about 80% of them present only once. Sequencing was performed on PBMCs. The chain recombines TRBV30 with TRBJ2-3, with D unresolved. The receptor's source is a man between 18 and 29 years old in good health and CMV-seropositive. CDR3 nucleotides: TGTGCCTTTGAGGAGAACACAGATACGCAGTATTTT. Protein sequence: CAFEENTDTQYF.